The present T cell receptor (beta chain) was sequenced within a study of a mutant IDH1 vaccine in newly diagnosed glioma. Details on this clone: Antigen specificity is unknown.

Here immunoSEQ multiplex PCR was the method, and the copy in TCRdb shows in-frame clones only, minus some. Seen here are 29,000 or so clones, 65% to 85% observed once, and the top ten hold roughly 8.2%. This CDR3 is built from 14 residues. The germline V and J ends were trimmed by 3 bases and 0 bases, with 5 bases remaining between them. CDR1 is LGHNA and CDR2 is YSLEER in the germline V gene. Time point here: week 23, last vaccination. Each vaccine dose was 300 ug of mutant IDH1 20-mer peptide, with topical imiquimod. Source: PBMCs, taken from a glioma patient whose treatment included an IDH1 peptide vaccine. The chain is built from TRBV4-3 and TRBJ2-2; D unclear. The origin of this receptor is a woman younger than 35 with glioma. The CDR3 coding sequence is TGCGCCAGCAGCCACAGTGCGAACACCGGGGAGCTGTTTTTT. Protein: CASSHSANTGELFF.